The 20 T cell receptor beta chains below were found in one sample sequenced in a study of T cell clones after liver transplantation. Clones were read by immunoSEQ multiplex PCR, and TCRdb kept only the in-frame ones, dropping some. The data contain more than 5,000 clones, roughly 80% of them seen just once; the ten biggest clones take up roughly 38%. Sequences were derived from CD8+ T cells from blood, sampled before liver transplant. The receptors here all came from a human donor who received a liver transplant.

DNA of the CDR3: TGCAGCGCTGGGGAGGCTTCCGACAATGAGCAGTTCTTC. Translating gives CSAGEASDNEQFF. This rearrangement joins TRBV29-1 to TRBJ2-1, with D perhaps TRBD2 (6 bases). CDR1 SQVTM and CDR2 ANQGSEA come from the germline V gene. Trimming took 7 bases from V and 5 from J, leaving 15 bases between them. CDR3 length: 13 amino acids.

The rearrangement joins TRBV28 to TRBJ2-3; D gene ambiguous. With 2 bases removed from V and 5 bases from J, the gap between germline ends came to 11 bases. Germline V gene sequence: CDR1 MDHEN, CDR2 SYDVKM. The CDR3 is made up of 14 amino acids. The CDR3 nucleotides are TGTGCCAGCAGTTTACCTAGTAATAGAGATACGCAGTATTTT. Translation: CASSLPSNRDTQYF.

The sample holds a few counts of this clone. V gene TRBV5-3 combines with J gene TRBJ2-5; 7 nucleotides line up with TRBD1. TRBV5-3 is sorted into the ORF group, with uncertain function. This CDR3 is built from 16 residues. V was pared by 0 bases and J by 2 bases, with 7 bases of the junction left unmatched. DNA for the CDR3: TGTGCCAGAAGCTTGGGAAAGGGGGCTGCTCAAGAGACCCAGTACTTC. Translating it yields CARSLGKGAAQETQYF.

The CDR3 region has the DNA TGTGCCAGCAGCTATAGCGGGGGGGACGAAGAGACCCAGTACTTC. Protein sequence: CASSYSGGDEETQYF. This chain uses TRBV7-3 with TRBJ2-5; 11 bases are a match to TRBD2. The CDR3 loop spans 15 amino acids. The V gene's germline CDR1 is SGHTA and CDR2 FQGTGA. J was trimmed by 3 bases and V by 4 bases; bases with no gene match: 4.

This clone is deemed medium-sized (0.01 to 0.1%). The CDR3, as DNA: TGTGCCAGTGCGGCCACTAGCGGGATAGATACGCAGTATTTT. Protein sequence: CASAATSGIDTQYF. The gene calls are TRBV19 and TRBJ2-3; 10 bases fit TRBD2. Germline values: CDR1 LNHDA, CDR2 SQIVND (reference sequence). This CDR3 contains 14 residues. The J segment lost 5 bases and the V segment lost 8 bases, leaving 7 bases of the junction unmatched.

The chain joins TRBV4-2 to TRBJ2-6; D might be TRBD1 or TRBD2, each matching 6 bases. The CDR3 runs to 16 residues. The V gene lost 4 bases and the J gene lost 3 bases, with 13 bases spanning the gap. Germline V gene data show CDR1 as LGHNA and CDR2 as YNFKEQ. The CDR3 spells CASSLEGGVGANVLTF. The CDR3 DNA reads TGTGCCAGCAGCCTAGAGGGGGGAGTTGGGGCCAACGTCCTGACTTTC.

This clone was recorded a few times. The chain links TRBV6-4 to TRBJ2-2; no clear D. The CDR3 spans 14 residues. Germline V CDR1 and CDR2: MRHNA, SNTAGT. V lost 3 bases to trimming and J lost 2 bases, with 7 bases between them. The CDR3 spells CASSEDDNTGELFF. DNA for the CDR3: TGTGCCAGCAGTGAAGATGACAACACCGGGGAGCTGTTTTTT.

This clone appeared a single time. The chain employs TRBV4-2 and TRBJ2-7; the D gene could be TRBD1 or TRBD2 (6 bases each). The germline CDR1 and CDR2 sequences are LGHNA and YNFKEQ. V lost 0 bases, J lost 1 base, and 19 bases lay in between. CDR3 length: 18 amino acids. In DNA, the CDR3 is TGTGCCAGCAGCCAAGATTCGATTTCCGGAGGGACATCCTACGAGCAGTACTTC. This sequence encodes CASSQDSISGGTSYEQYF.

This chain links TRBV19 with TRBJ1-1; D gene ambiguous. CDR1 is LNHDA, CDR2 SQIVND, per germline (reference sequence). V was clipped by 5 bases and J by 7 bases, with 11 bases between them. CDR3 length equals 12 residues. The CDR3 reads CASSALGFEAFF. CDR3 sequence (DNA): TGTGCCAGTAGTGCACTAGGATTTGAAGCTTTCTTT.

This clone showed up just once. J is TRBJ2-7 and V is TRBV20-1; D unclear. Germline loops: CDR1 DFQATT, CDR2 SNEGSKA (reference sequence). The CDR3 is 11 amino acids. Trimming took off 6 bases at V and 7 bases at J, with 13 bases between the two ends. The CDR3 is CSAPDQGEQYF. DNA for the CDR3: TGCAGTGCCCCCGACCAAGGGGAGCAGTACTTC.

The V call is TRBV7-2, the J call TRBJ2-7; tentatively, D is TRBD2 (6 bases). In germline, CDR1 is SGHTA, CDR2 FQGNSA. There are 14 residues in the CDR3. Trimming cost V 2 bases and J 4 bases, with 12 bases left between them. The CDR3 spells CASSLLPGRYEQYF. The CDR3, as DNA: TGTGCCAGCAGCTTATTGCCCGGGAGATACGAGCAGTACTTC.

V and J are TRBV5-6 and TRBJ1-5, with a tentative D call TRBD1 (5 bases). Germline CDR1 is SGHDT and CDR2 is YYEEEE. Between the trimmed V and J ends, which lost 0 bases and 10 bases, there was a span of 11 bases. The CDR3 runs to 13 residues. The CDR3 nucleotides are TGTGCCAGCAGCTTGGGGACACTTCGCCCCCAGCATTTT. This translates into CASSLGTLRPQHF.

This chain connects TRBV30 to TRBJ2-3; 9 positions agree with TRBD1. The length of the CDR3 is 19 residues. Trimming took 1 base from V and 6 from J; bases not matched to a gene: 20. Germline V gives CDR1 GTSNPN, CDR2 SVGIG (reference sequence). CDR3 coding DNA: TGTGCCTGGAGTGCCGCGACAGGGGGATCTCTAGCGCCAAGGGATACGCAGTATTTT. It is translated as CAWSAATGGSLAPRDTQYF.

In its sample, this clone was seen a few times. The chain recombines TRBV7-9 with TRBJ2-1; 11 bases line up with TRBD2. Germline V gene sequence: CDR1 SEHNR, CDR2 FQNEAQ (reference sequence). V gave up 2 bases and J gave up 8 bases; unmatched junction bases: 11. This CDR3 has 17 residues. CDR3 sequence: CASSLTRLAGRYDEQFF. CDR3 sequence (DNA): TGTGCCAGCAGCTTAACTCGACTAGCGGGAAGGTACGATGAGCAGTTCTTC.

The sample holds one count of this clone. The chain links TRBV5-1 to TRBJ2-1; D is uncertain. V lost 0 bases, J lost 6 bases, and 4 bases lay in between. In germline, CDR1 is SGHRS, CDR2 YFSETQ. The CDR3 has 12 residues. The CDR3 spells CASSLGLNEQFF. In DNA form, the CDR3 reads TGCGCCAGCAGCTTGGGACTCAATGAGCAGTTCTTC.

This chain uses TRBV5-5 with TRBJ1-1; D not certain. Deletions cut 2 bases from V and 1 base from J, with 9 bases between. Germline V gene data show CDR1 as SGHKS and CDR2 as YYEKEE (reference sequence). The CDR3 spans 14 residues. CDR3 loop: CASSLVTANTEAFF. The CDR3 DNA is TGTGCCAGCAGCTTAGTTACAGCGAACACTGAAGCTTTCTTT.

The J gene is TRBJ2-1, the V gene TRBV5-6; 11 nucleotides align to TRBD2. Germline V CDR1 and CDR2: SGHDT, YYEEEE. This CDR3 region has 16 residues. Losses at the gene ends were 9 bases for V and 7 bases for J; bases not matched to a gene: 15. CDR3 nucleotide sequence: TGTGCCACCTCCCTTTTTACTAGCGGGAGTCGTAATGAGCAGTTCTTC. Its translation is CATSLFTSGSRNEQFF.

This clone has a single count. CDR3 DNA: TGTGCCAGCAGCCCGTGGGGGGCAGGAAACACCATATATTTT. It specifies CASSPWGAGNTIYF. The chain combines TRBV7-2 with TRBJ1-3; maybe TRBD1 (6 bases). The CDR3 runs to 14 residues. The V end lost 5 bases, the J end lost 4 bases, and 12 bases lay between the germline ends. Germline CDR1 SGHTA, CDR2 FQGNSA.

This clone has just one count. The V gene is TRBV27, the J gene TRBJ2-2; D unclear. The CDR3 is 16 residues long. Germline V gives CDR1 MNHEY, CDR2 SMNVEV (reference sequence). Trimming took 8 bases from V and 1 from J, leaving 17 bases between them. CDR3 in amino acids: CASLDAGRVNTGELFF. CDR3 nucleotide sequence: TGTGCCAGCCTTGATGCCGGCAGAGTGAACACCGGGGAGCTGTTTTTT.

The chain uses TRBV5-6 and TRBJ1-3; a weak D match, TRBD1 (6 bases). Per the germline V gene, CDR1 is SGHDT and CDR2 is YYEEEE. Deletions cut 0 bases from V and 0 bases from J, with 13 bases between. This CDR3 contains 17 residues. CDR3 amino acids: CASSLGTAPFSGNTIYF. In DNA, the CDR3 is TGTGCCAGCAGCTTGGGGACAGCACCTTTCTCTGGAAACACCATATATTTT.